This T cell receptor (beta chain) was identified in a study of T cell responses to AZD1222 COVID-19 vaccine. Findings of the study overall: Spike-spanning, vaccine-associated CD4 TCRs were dominant at 160-218 and 743-854. White British ancestry dominated among donors, who included more females, and clonal diversity was possibly underestimated.

For this clone: Antigen: not known.

Libraries were prepared by immunoSEQ multiplex PCR; TCRdb keeps only in-frame clonotypes and omits some of them. Of 150,000 to 200,000 clones listed, around 94% are singletons. CDR3 length: 11 residues. The germline V gene encodes CDR1 SEHNR and CDR2 FQNEAQ (reference sequence). V was shortened by 8 bases and J by 8 bases, with 12 bases between the two germline ends. The receptor was isolated from an adult in good health. The sequencing here drew on peripheral blood, taken on day 0 of AZD1222 vaccination. The rearrangement links TRBV7-9 to TRBJ1-1; possible D gene TRBD1, 5 bases. CDR3 in amino acids: CASGATPEAFF. The CDR3 DNA is TGTGCCAGCGGGGCAACCCCAGAAGCTTTCTTT.